The rows below give T cell receptor beta chains drawn from one sample of a study of PD-1 blockade in classical Hodgkin lymphoma. The table came from immunoSEQ multiplex PCR; TCRdb's copy has only in-frame clones and leaves some out. The sample contains approximately 17,000 clones, over 75% of which appear only once. The sequencing sample was made of peripheral blood mononuclear cells (PBMCs). These receptor sequences come from a human donor with classical Hodgkin lymphoma. Each CDR3 is given with its conserved first and last residue. The D gene is left open where the match is weak. The size field is filled for only some rows; it gives once, few, many or a size class.

>TRBV11-3|TRBD2|NA|TRBJ2-1
TGTGCCAGCAGCCCCCGACTAGCGGCATACAATGAGCAGTTCTTC
CASSPRLAAYNEQFF
>TRBV5-1|TRBD1|NA|TRBJ1-2
TGCGCCAGCAGCCTAGCTCCGGGACAGGCGGACTATGGCTACACCTTC
CASSLAPGQADYGYTF
>TRBV5-1|TRBD2|NA|TRBJ2-1
TGCGCCAGCAGCCCGGTGACTAGCGGGAGAAATGAGCAGTTCTTC
CASSPVTSGRNEQFF
>TRBV28|NA|NA|TRBJ2-7
TGTGCCAGCAGTTTAGAACCGAGGGAGCAGTACTTC
CASSLEPREQYF
>TRBV5-1|TRBD1|once|TRBJ1-1
TGCGCCAGCAGCTTGGGGACAGGGAAGAGCACTGAAGCTTTCTTT
CASSLGTGKSTEAFF
>TRBV14|NA|NA|TRBJ1-2
TGTGCCAGCAGCGTTGCAGAAACCCCTAACTATGGCTACACCTTC
CASSVAETPNYGYTF
>TRBV18|TRBD1|NA|TRBJ1-5
TGTGCCAGCTCCCAGACAGGGGACAATCAGCCCCAGCATTTT
CASSQTGDNQPQHF
>TRBV9|NA|NA|TRBJ2-5
TGTGCCAGCAGCGTAGCTACTAGCAAAGAGACCCAGTACTTC
CASSVATSKETQYF
>TRBV21-1|NA|NA|TRBJ1-5
TGTGCCTGCCCCCCCGCATACTGGCCCCAGCATTTT
CACPPAYWPQHF
>TRBV7-8|TRBD2|NA|TRBJ2-3
TGTGCCAGCAGCTTAGAAAACTGGGTCGGGAGGACCCAGTATTTT
CASSLENWVGRTQYF
>TRBV29-1|TRBD2|NA|TRBJ2-1
TGCAGCGTCGGCGGGAGGATTCTTAGCTCCTACAATGAGCAGTTCTTC
CSVGGRILSSYNEQFF
>TRBV27|NA|NA|TRBJ2-3
TGTGCCAGCACTCTCTTGCGCGGAGGCACAGATACGCAGTATTTT
CASTLLRGGTDTQYF
>TRBV30|NA|once|TRBJ1-6
TGTGCCTGGAGTAGAATGGGGGGGACCTATAATTCACCCCTCCACTTT
CAWSRMGGTYNSPLHF
>TRBV28|TRBD2|NA|TRBJ2-1
TGTGCCAGCAGTAAAGGGGCTAGCGGGAAGCCCTCCAATGAGCAGTTCTTC
CASSKGASGKPSNEQFF
>TRBV6-4|TRBD2|once|TRBJ2-3
TGTGCCAGCAGTGTGACTAGCGGGAGCACAGATACGCAGTATTTT
CASSVTSGSTDTQYF
>TRBV10-1|NA|NA|TRBJ2-7
TGCGCCAGCAGTGAGTTTGGTTTCGGCGAGCAGTACTTC
CASSEFGFGEQYF
>TRBV15|TRBD2|NA|TRBJ2-1
TGTGCCACCAGCAGAGATGAAGCTAGCGGGAGGAACTCCTACAATGAGCAGTTCTTC
CATSRDEASGRNSYNEQFF
>TRBV6-6|NA|once|TRBJ2-2
TGTGCCACCAAACCCGGGACCAGCACCGGGGAGCTGTTTTTT
CATKPGTSTGELFF
>TRBV6-1|NA|NA|TRBJ2-7
TGTGCCAGCAGTGAAGCGCTCATTCGGGCCTCCTACGAGCAGTACTTC
CASSEALIRASYEQYF
>TRBV6-4|TRBD2|NA|TRBJ2-1
TGTGCCAGCAGTGACTCAACTAGCGGAGACTACAATGAGCAGTTCTTC
CASSDSTSGDYNEQFF
>TRBV19|NA|NA|TRBJ1-3
TGTGCCAGTAGTACCATCGACCCGCCAAACACCATATATTTT
CASSTIDPPNTIYF
>TRBV14|NA|NA|TRBJ2-5
TGTGCCAGCAGCCCCCGGCTCCTCGGGGAGACCCAGTACTTC
CASSPRLLGETQYF
>TRBV6-5|TRBD2|NA|TRBJ2-1
TGTGCCAGCAGACCGCGACTAGCGGGAGGTAACGGGCAGTTCTTC
CASRPRLAGGNGQFF
>TRBV9|NA|NA|TRBJ2-7
TGTGCCAGCAGCGCCAGCATTAAACCGGGTTACGAGCAGTACTTC
CASSASIKPGYEQYF
>TRBV27|NA|NA|TRBJ1-1
TGTGCCAGCAGTAGACGTAACACTGAAGCTTTCTTT
CASSRRNTEAFF
>TRBV19|NA|NA|TRBJ2-1
TGTGCCAGTAGTACCACCGGGGACTACAATGAGCAGTTCTTC
CASSTTGDYNEQFF
>TRBV7-7|NA|NA|TRBJ2-7
TGTGCCAGCAGCCCCGGGGTCGACGAGCAGTACTTC
CASSPGVDEQYF
>TRBV19|NA|NA|TRBJ1-5
TGTGCCAGTAGCTCTATAGGGGGGACCAATCAGCCCCAGCATTTT
CASSSIGGTNQPQHF
>TRBV10-1|NA|NA|TRBJ2-7
TGCGCCAGCAGCCGGGACACCCAGGGCGAGCAGTACTTC
CASSRDTQGEQYF
>TRBV4-1|TRBD1|NA|TRBJ1-1
TGCGCCAGCAGTGGCGGCTACCGCGGGACAGGGGGTGGAGTGGGCACTGAAGCTTTCTTT
CASSGGYRGTGGGVGTEAFF
>TRBV7-3|NA|NA|TRBJ2-7
TGTGCCAGCAGCTTAGGAGGGTCTGGTGAGCAGTACTTC
CASSLGGSGEQYF
>TRBV29-1|NA|NA|TRBJ2-1
TGCAGCGTGGCCAACAATGAGCAGTTCTTC
CSVANNEQFF
>TRBV6-4|TRBD2|few|TRBJ2-1
TGTGCCAGCAGTATTACTAGCGGGAGCCCCAATGAGCAGTTCTTC
CASSITSGSPNEQFF
>TRBV18|TRBD2|NA|TRBJ2-5
TGTGCCAGCTCACCACTAGCGGGAGGAGAGACCCAGTACTTC
CASSPLAGGETQYF
>TRBV27|NA|NA|TRBJ2-2
TGTGCCAGCAGCCTTGACCCGGCCGGCGGGGAGCTGTTTTTT
CASSLDPAGGELFF
>TRBV4-1|NA|NA|TRBJ2-7
TGCGCCAGCAGCCAAGATTGGGCCTACGAGCAGTACTTC
CASSQDWAYEQYF
>TRBV30|NA|NA|TRBJ1-3
TGTGCCTGGAGTGTTTGGGGCTCTGGAAACACCATATATTTT
CAWSVWGSGNTIYF
>TRBV11-2|NA|once|TRBJ2-5
TGTGCCAGCGCTGGGGAGACCCAGTACTTC
CASAGETQYF
>TRBV10-2|TRBD1|NA|TRBJ2-1
TGCGCCACTTATCGAGGGACAGGGAGTCGGGAGCAGTTCTTC
CATYRGTGSREQFF
>TRBV11-3|NA|NA|TRBJ2-1
TGTGCCAGCAGCCCACATCACAGGGCCCCAGGGGAGCAGTTCTTC
CASSPHHRAPGEQFF
>TRBV5-4|NA|NA|TRBJ2-7
TGTGCCAGCAGCGCTGCGCAGGGTATGCAGTACTTC
CASSAAQGMQYF
>TRBV19|TRBD2|NA|TRBJ2-3
TGTGCCAGTACCCAAGCGGGAGGGCCAACAGATACGCAGTATTTT
CASTQAGGPTDTQYF
>TRBV28|NA|NA|TRBJ2-7
TGTGCCAGCAGTTTCCTAGCAGTGGAACTCCACGAATCCTACGAGCAGTACTTC
CASSFLAVELHESYEQYF